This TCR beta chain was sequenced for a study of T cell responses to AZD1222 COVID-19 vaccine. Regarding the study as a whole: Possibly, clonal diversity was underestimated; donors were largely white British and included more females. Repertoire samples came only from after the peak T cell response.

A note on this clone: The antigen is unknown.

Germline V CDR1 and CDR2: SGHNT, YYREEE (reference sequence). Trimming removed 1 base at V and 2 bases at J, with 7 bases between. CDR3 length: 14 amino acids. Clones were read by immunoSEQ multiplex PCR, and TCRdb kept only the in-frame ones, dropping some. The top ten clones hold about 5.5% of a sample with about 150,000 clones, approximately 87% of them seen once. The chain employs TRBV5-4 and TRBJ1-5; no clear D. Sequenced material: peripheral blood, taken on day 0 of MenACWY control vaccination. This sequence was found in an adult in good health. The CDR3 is CASSLRRGNQPQHF. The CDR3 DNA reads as TGTGCCAGCAGCTTGAGGCGCGGCAATCAGCCCCAGCATTTT.